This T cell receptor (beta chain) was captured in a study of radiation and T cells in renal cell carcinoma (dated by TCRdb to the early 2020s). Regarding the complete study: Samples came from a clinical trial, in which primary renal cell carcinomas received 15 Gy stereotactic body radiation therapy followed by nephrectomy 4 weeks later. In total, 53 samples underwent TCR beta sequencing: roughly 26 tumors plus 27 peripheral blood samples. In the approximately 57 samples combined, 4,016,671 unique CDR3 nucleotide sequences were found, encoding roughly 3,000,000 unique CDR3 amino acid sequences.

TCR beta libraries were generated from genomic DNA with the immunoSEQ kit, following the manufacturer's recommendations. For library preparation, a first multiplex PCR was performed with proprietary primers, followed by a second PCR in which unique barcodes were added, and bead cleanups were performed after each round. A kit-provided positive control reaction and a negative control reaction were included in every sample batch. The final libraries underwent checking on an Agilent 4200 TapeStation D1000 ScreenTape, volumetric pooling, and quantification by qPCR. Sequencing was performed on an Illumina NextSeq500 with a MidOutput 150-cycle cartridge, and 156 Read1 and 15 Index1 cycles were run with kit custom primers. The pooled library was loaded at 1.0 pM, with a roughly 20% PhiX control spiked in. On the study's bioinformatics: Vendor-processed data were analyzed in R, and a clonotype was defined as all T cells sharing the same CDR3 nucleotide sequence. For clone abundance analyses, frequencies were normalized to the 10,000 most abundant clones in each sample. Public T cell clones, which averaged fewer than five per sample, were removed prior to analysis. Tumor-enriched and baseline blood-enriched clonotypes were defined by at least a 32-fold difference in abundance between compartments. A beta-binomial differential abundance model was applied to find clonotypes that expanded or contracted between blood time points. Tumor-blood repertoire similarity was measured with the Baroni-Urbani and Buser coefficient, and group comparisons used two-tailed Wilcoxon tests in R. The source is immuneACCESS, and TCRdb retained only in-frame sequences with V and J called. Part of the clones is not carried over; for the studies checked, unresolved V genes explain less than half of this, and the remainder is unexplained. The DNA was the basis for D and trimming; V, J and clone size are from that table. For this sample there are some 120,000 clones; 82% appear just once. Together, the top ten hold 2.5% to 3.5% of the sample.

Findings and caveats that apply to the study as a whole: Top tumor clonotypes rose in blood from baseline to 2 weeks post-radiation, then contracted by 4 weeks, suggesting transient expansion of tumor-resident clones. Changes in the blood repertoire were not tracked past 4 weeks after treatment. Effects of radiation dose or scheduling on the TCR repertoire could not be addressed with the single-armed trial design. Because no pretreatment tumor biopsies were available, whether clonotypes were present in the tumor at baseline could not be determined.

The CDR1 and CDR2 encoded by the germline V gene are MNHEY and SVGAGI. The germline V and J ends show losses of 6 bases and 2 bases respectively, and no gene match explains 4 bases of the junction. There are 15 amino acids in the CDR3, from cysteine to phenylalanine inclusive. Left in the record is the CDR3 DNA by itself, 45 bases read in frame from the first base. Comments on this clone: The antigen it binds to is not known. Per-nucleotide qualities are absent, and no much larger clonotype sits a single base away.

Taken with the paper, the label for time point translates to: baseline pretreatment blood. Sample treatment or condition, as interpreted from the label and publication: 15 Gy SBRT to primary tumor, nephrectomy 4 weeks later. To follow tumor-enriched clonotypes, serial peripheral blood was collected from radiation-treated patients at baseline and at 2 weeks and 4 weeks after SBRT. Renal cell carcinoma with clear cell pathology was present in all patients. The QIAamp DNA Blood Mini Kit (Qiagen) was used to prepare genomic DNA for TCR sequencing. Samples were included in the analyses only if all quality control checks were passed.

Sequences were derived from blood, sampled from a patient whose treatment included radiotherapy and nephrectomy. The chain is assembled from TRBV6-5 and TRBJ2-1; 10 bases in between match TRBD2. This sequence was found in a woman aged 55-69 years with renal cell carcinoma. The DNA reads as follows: TGTGCCAGCAGAGCAAGCGGGGGGGCCTACAATGAGCAGTTCTTC. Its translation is CASRASGGAYNEQFF.